This T cell receptor (beta chain) was sequenced in a study of vaccination effects on CD4 cells after COVID-19. Germline V gene lookup returns CDR1 SGHDT and CDR2 YYEEEE. This CDR3 is built from 15 residues. V dropped 4 bases and J dropped 5; count of bases not matched to a gene: 11. Libraries were prepared by immunoSEQ multiplex PCR; TCRdb keeps only in-frame clonotypes and omits some of them. The repertoire has tens of thousands of clones, approximately 80% of them found once; the top ten carry roughly 6%. The ViraFEST assay expanded antigen-specific CD4+ T cells with viral peptide pools before sequencing. With more than nine days of culture completed, CD4+ T cells were isolated. Participants were given two doses of BNT162b2 or mRNA-1273 vaccine. On this clone: Its antigen is currently unknown.

The clonotype comes from a human donor who received a COVID-19 vaccine. Some clones in this sample may be carry-over from other donors' samples. This chain uses TRBV5-6 with TRBJ2-5; 7 bases fit TRBD2. Sequenced material: CD4+ T cells from PBMCs cultured with SARS-CoV-2 spike peptides, taken after COVID-19 vaccination. CDR3 residues: CASSPDGRFKETQYF. The CDR3 DNA sequence: TGTGCCAGCAGCCCTGACGGGAGGTTCAAGGAGACCCAGTACTTC.